Shown below are 26 T cell receptor beta chains from a single sample sequenced in a study of shared clonotypes between healthy human individuals. Naive CD8 cells comprised CD45RO-negative, CCR7-positively selected cells, excluding terminally differentiated effector memory CD45RA+ cells. The repertoire was sequenced with immunoSEQ multiplex PCR; TCRdb's copy has only in-frame clones and lacks some. The repertoire holds over 2 million clones, with about 94% as singletons. The sequencing sample was made of naive CD8+ T cells sorted from blood. These receptors originate from a man aged 18 to 30 in good health.

The chain is built from TRBV21-1 and TRBJ1-3. TRBV21-1 has pseudogene status. This CDR3 is 15 amino acids long. Written as DNA, the CDR3 is TGTGCCAGCAGCAAAGGGAGGGAGAGAGCGAACACCATATATTTT. Protein: CASSKGRERANTIYF.

The chain joins TRBV5-1 to TRBJ1-1; 9 bases line up with TRBD1. Germline V gene sequence: CDR1 SGHRS, CDR2 YFSETQ. This CDR3 has 18 residues. Trimming cost V 3 bases and J 5 bases; bases outside gene matches: 17. CDR3 sequence: CASSSLPGQGASPTEAFF. The DNA of the CDR3 is TGCGCCAGCAGCTCCTTACCGGGACAGGGCGCCAGCCCGACTGAAGCTTTCTTT.

The V gene is TRBV7-9, the J gene TRBJ2-3; 7 bases match TRBD1. The V segment lost 4 bases and the J segment 5 bases; nucleotides outside the gene matches: 9. This CDR3 spans 15 amino acids. Germline V gives CDR1 SEHNR, CDR2 FQNEAQ (reference sequence). CDR3 nucleotides: TGTGCCAGCAGCTCGTGGACAGGATTTGTAGATACGCAGTATTTT. Amino acid sequence: CASSSWTGFVDTQYF. Using reference TRBV7-9 and TRBJ2-3 for the parts outside the CDR3, the full variable domain is DTGVSQNPRHKITKRGQNVTFRCDPISEHNRLYWYRQTLGQGPEFLTYFQNEAQLEKSRLLSDRFSAERPKGSFSTLEIQRTEQGDSAMYLCASSSWTGFVDTQYFGPGTRLTVL.

This chain connects TRBV5-1 to TRBJ1-1; 7 bases line up with TRBD1. The junction had 14 bases not matched to a gene; V was cut back by 0 bases and J by 0 bases. This CDR3 spans 19 amino acids. In germline, CDR1 is SGHRS, CDR2 YFSETQ. CDR3 nucleotide sequence: TGCGCCAGCAGCTTGGGCCCTCAGGGGGGCGGCTTTATGAACACTGAAGCTTTCTTT. It codes for CASSLGPQGGGFMNTEAFF.

The rearrangement uses TRBV9 and TRBJ2-7; 8 nucleotides agree with TRBD2. CDR1 is SGDLS, CDR2 YYNGEE, per germline. Trimming at V came to 0 bases and at J to 5 bases, leaving 10 bases not matched to a gene. The CDR3 is 16 residues long. The CDR3 DNA reads as TGTGCCAGCAGCGTAGGGGTCGCGGGGGGTGGTCACGAGCAGTACTTC. This encodes CASSVGVAGGGHEQYF.

This chain uses TRBV25-1 with TRBJ2-2; weak D call: TRBD2 (6 bases). The CDR3 contains 13 residues. V lost 4 bases, J lost 4 bases, and 7 bases lay in between. The germline V gene encodes CDR1 MGHDK and CDR2 SYGVNS. The CDR3 bases are TGTGCCAGCAGTGGTAGCGGCACCGGGGAGCTGTTTTTT. Translated: CASSGSGTGELFF. Full variable domain (rest looked up from reference TRBV25-1 and TRBJ2-2): EADIYQTPRYLVIGTGKKITLECSQTMGHDKMYWYQQDPGMELHLIHYSYGVNSTEKGDLSSESTVSRIRTEHFPLTLESARPSHTSQYLCASSGSGTGELFFGEGSRLTVL.

The chain carries TRBV27 and TRBJ2-7, with 11 bases fitting TRBD2. Germline values: CDR1 MNHEY, CDR2 SMNVEV (reference sequence). The CDR3 is made up of 15 amino acids. The trim removed 8 bases at V and 5 bases at J, leaving 11 bases unmatched. CDR3 amino acids: CASGFVGSGGDEQYF. CDR3 DNA: TGTGCCAGCGGCTTCGTGGGTAGCGGGGGGGACGAGCAGTACTTC.

This clone was detected only once. This chain joins TRBV13 and TRBJ2-7, with D unresolved. V lost 0 bases and J lost 6, with 9 bases in between. Looked up from germline, CDR1 is PRHDT and CDR2 is FYEKMQ (reference sequence). There are 13 residues in the CDR3. This CDR3 is CASSLGSSAEQYF. CDR3 nucleotide sequence: TGTGCCAGCAGCTTAGGCTCCAGCGCCGAGCAGTACTTC.

V is TRBV5-1 and J is TRBJ2-3, with TRBD2 as a possible D gene (6 bases). Trimming stripped 4 bases from V and 2 bases from J, with 14 bases between. The CDR3 consists of 15 residues. Germline V lookup: CDR1 SGHRS, CDR2 YFSETQ. CDR3 residues: CASSPAGGTTDTQYF. The CDR3 DNA reads TGCGCCAGCAGCCCAGCAGGAGGGACCACAGATACGCAGTATTTT.

The rearrangement links TRBV5-4 to TRBJ1-1; D is unresolved. CDR1 is SGHNT, CDR2 YYREEE, per germline (reference sequence). Between the trimmed V and J ends, which lost 1 base and 7 bases, there was a span of 14 bases. This CDR3 has 14 amino acids. The DNA of the CDR3 is TGTGCCAGCAGCTTGTTGAGCGGAAGCGGTGAAGCTTTCTTT. This encodes CASSLLSGSGEAFF.

The V gene is TRBV30, the J gene TRBJ2-1; TRBD2 might be the D (5 bases). The CDR3 has 16 residues. Germline CDR1 reads GTSNPN; CDR2 reads SVGIG (reference sequence). Trimming shortened V by 4 bases and J by 3 bases, and 19 bases separated the two germline ends. DNA of the CDR3: TGTGCCTGGACGCCGGCAACGGGGATTGTCTACAATGAGCAGTTCTTC. Translated: CAWTPATGIVYNEQFF.

The chain combines TRBV9 with TRBJ2-7; D is perhaps TRBD2 (6 bases). This CDR3 has 15 residues. V gave up 0 bases and J gave up 3 bases, with 13 bases separating them. Germline V gene lookup returns CDR1 SGDLS and CDR2 YYNGEE. DNA of the CDR3: TGTGCCAGCAGCGTAGGGATAGGAGGGGACTACGAGCAGTACTTC. It encodes CASSVGIGGDYEQYF. The variable domain in full, completed from reference TRBV9 and TRBJ2-7, reads DSGVTQTPKHLITATGQRVTLRCSPRSGDLSVYWYQQSLDQGLQFLIQYYNGEERAKGNILERFSAQQFPDLHSELNLSSLELGDSALYFCASSVGIGGDYEQYFGPGTRLTVT.

The chain carries TRBV7-2 and TRBJ1-5; D is possibly TRBD1 (5 bases). CDR3 length: 17 residues. Between the trimmed V and J ends, which lost 1 base and 4 bases, there was a span of 17 bases. The germline V gene has CDR1 SGHTA and CDR2 FQGNSA. CDR3 nucleotide sequence: TGTGCCAGCAGCTTAGAGGTTTGGGGGGGTGGTAATCAGCCCCAGCATTTT. It is translated as CASSLEVWGGGNQPQHF.

This clone was recorded once. The CDR3 spells CASSRVGGTGNEQYF. In DNA form, the CDR3 reads TGTGCCAGCAGTAGAGTTGGTGGGACAGGGAACGAGCAGTACTTC. The rearrangement links TRBV27 to TRBJ2-7, with TRBD1 matching 9 bases. The CDR3 runs 15 residues. Germline values: CDR1 MNHEY, CDR2 SMNVEV (reference sequence). The ends lost 5 bases at V and 5 bases at J; junction bases unmatched: 10.

This sequence joins TRBV13 and TRBJ2-1; 16 positions agree with TRBD2. Germline V gene sequence: CDR1 PRHDT, CDR2 FYEKMQ (reference sequence). The length of the CDR3 is 15 residues. J was trimmed by 9 bases and V by 5 bases; bases with no gene match: 4. CDR3 DNA sequence: TGTGCCAGCAGCCAGGGACTAGCGGGAGGGAGTGAGCAGTTCTTC. It yields the protein CASSQGLAGGSEQFF.

The genes are TRBV12-1 and TRBJ2-3; TRBD2 was called by the table and not checked on the DNA. TRBV12-1 is recorded as a pseudogene. The CDR3 extends over 15 amino acids. CDR3 sequence (DNA): TGTGCCAGCAGCTCATTACTAGTAAGAACAGATACGCAGTATTTT. Its protein is CASSSLLVRTDTQYF.

The chain employs TRBV14 and TRBJ2-7, with D perhaps matching TRBD1 (5 bases). Between the trimmed V and J ends, which lost 4 bases and 3 bases, there was a span of 19 bases. Per germline, CDR1 SGHDN and CDR2 FVKESK. The CDR3 extends over 16 amino acids. CDR3: CASSREMTAEFYEQYF. CDR3 DNA: TGTGCCAGCAGCCGAGAGATGACAGCTGAGTTCTACGAGCAGTACTTC.

This chain links TRBV6-1 with TRBJ1-5; D unclear. CDR3 length: 15 residues. The germline V and J ends were trimmed by 11 bases and 1 base, with 18 bases remaining between them. CDR1 is MNHNS and CDR2 is SASEGT in the germline V gene. This chain's CDR3 is CALEPREGSNQPQHF. In nucleotides, the CDR3 is TGTGCCCTAGAACCTCGCGAGGGAAGCAATCAGCCCCAGCATTTT.

A single count supports this clone. This sequence joins TRBV19 and TRBJ1-1, with D uncertain. CDR1 and CDR2 from the germline V gene are LNHDA and SQIVND (reference sequence). This CDR3 region has 14 residues. Trimming took off 5 bases at V and 0 bases at J, with 10 bases between the two ends. As DNA, the CDR3 is TGTGCCAGTAGTCCCCTTTGGGTGAACACTGAAGCTTTCTTT. Amino acid sequence: CASSPLWVNTEAFF.

V gene TRBV10-1 combines with J gene TRBJ2-4; D may be TRBD2 (6 bases). The CDR3 totals 16 residues. Germline assignment: CDR1 WNHNN and CDR2 SYGVQD (reference sequence). V gave up 1 base and J gave up 3 bases, with 13 bases separating them. CDR3 coding DNA: TGCGCCAGCAGTGAGTGGACGGGGGTGGGCAAAAACATTCAGTACTTC. Protein: CASSEWTGVGKNIQYF.

The genes are TRBV7-2 and TRBJ2-1; 12 nucleotides match TRBD2. CDR3 length equals 14 residues. The germline V gene has CDR1 SGHTA and CDR2 FQGNSA. Trimming took 10 bases from V and 2 from J; bases not matched to a gene: 3. The CDR3 DNA follows: TGTGCCATCTCTAGCGGGAGGGCCTACAATGAGCAGTTCTTC. Translated: CAISSGRAYNEQFF.

This sequence joins TRBV5-4 and TRBJ2-5; maybe TRBD2 (7 bases). Trimming pared 5 bases from V and 1 base from J, leaving 15 bases between. CDR3 length: 15 amino acids. Germline V gene data show CDR1 as SGHNT and CDR2 as YYREEE (reference sequence). The CDR3 DNA reads as TGTGCCAGCAGTTCCTCGGGGGGCGGCCAAGAGACCCAGTACTTC. Translating gives CASSSSGGGQETQYF.

V is TRBV4-1 and J is TRBJ2-1, with D perhaps TRBD1 or TRBD2 (6 bases each). The CDR3 is 13 amino acids. V gave up 0 bases and J gave up 10 bases, with 10 bases separating them. Germline V gives CDR1 MGHRA, CDR2 YSYEKL. The CDR3 protein is CASSQDRGGEQFF. DNA of the CDR3: TGCGCCAGCAGCCAAGATCGAGGGGGGGAGCAGTTCTTC.

The rearrangement links TRBV7-9 to TRBJ1-4; no reliable D call. V was shortened by 7 bases and J by 2 bases, with 11 bases between the two germline ends. The CDR3 totals 14 residues. CDR1 is SEHNR, CDR2 FQNEAQ, per germline (reference sequence). The CDR3 sequence: CASTDEFTNEKLFF. The CDR3, as DNA: TGTGCCAGCACAGACGAGTTCACTAATGAAAAACTGTTTTTT.

Regarding this clone: This same CDR3 is encoded by further DNA sequences in the sample. The chain joins TRBV27 to TRBJ1-5, with TRBD1 matching 9 bases. The CDR3 spans 14 residues. Germline V gene data show CDR1 as MNHEY and CDR2 as SMNVEV (reference sequence). V gave up 2 bases and J gave up 5 bases; unmatched junction bases: 1. In DNA, the CDR3 is TGTGCCAGCAGTTTAAGACAGGGGGATCAGCCCCAGCATTTT. Protein product: CASSLRQGDQPQHF.

This clone was recorded only once. The rearrangement links TRBV13 to TRBJ2-1; D is unclear. This CDR3 spans 14 amino acids. V dropped 3 bases and J dropped 7 bases, with 13 bases sitting between them. Germline assignment: CDR1 PRHDT and CDR2 FYEKMQ (reference sequence). This chain's CDR3 is CASSFGVTENEQFF. The CDR3 bases are TGTGCCAGCAGCTTTGGAGTCACGGAAAATGAGCAGTTCTTC. The whole variable domain, remainder taken from reference TRBV13 and TRBJ2-1, is AAGVIQSPRHLIKEKRETATLKCYPIPRHDTVYWYQQGPGQDPQFLISFYEKMQSDKGSIPDRFSAQQFSDYHSELNMSSLELGDSALYFCASSFGVTENEQFFGPGTRLTVL.